The TCR beta chain described here comes from a study of Ad26.COV2.S vaccination and SARS-CoV-2 variants. This clone came up a few times. Its cognate antigen is unknown. Documented treatment: around 19 received Ad26.COV2.S at low or high dose, single or two shots; roughly five received placebo; per-sample allocation not given. Day 63 following the first vaccine or placebo injection was when the samples were taken. The data were produced by immunoSEQ multiplex PCR, yet TCRdb's version contains in-frame clones alone and is incomplete. The sample lists 380,000 or so clones; approximately 90% were seen once. Whole-study findings and limits: There was a possibility that the TCR breadth and depth analyses underestimated total T cell responses.

This CDR3 region has 14 residues. Per germline, CDR1 SQVTM and CDR2 ANQGSEA. The V gene lost 5 bases and the J gene lost 1 base, with 11 bases spanning the gap. The TCR was taken from a person between 18 and 60 years old who received the Ad26.COV2.S COVID-19 vaccine or a placebo. The chain has TRBV29-1 and TRBJ2-2; D perhaps matches TRBD2 (7 bases). This specimen was peripheral blood, taken in a trial of Ad26.COV2.S vaccine versus placebo. The CDR3 region has the DNA TGCAGCGTTTACAGGGAGGGGAACACCGGGGAGCTGTTTTTT. This codes for CSVYREGNTGELFF.